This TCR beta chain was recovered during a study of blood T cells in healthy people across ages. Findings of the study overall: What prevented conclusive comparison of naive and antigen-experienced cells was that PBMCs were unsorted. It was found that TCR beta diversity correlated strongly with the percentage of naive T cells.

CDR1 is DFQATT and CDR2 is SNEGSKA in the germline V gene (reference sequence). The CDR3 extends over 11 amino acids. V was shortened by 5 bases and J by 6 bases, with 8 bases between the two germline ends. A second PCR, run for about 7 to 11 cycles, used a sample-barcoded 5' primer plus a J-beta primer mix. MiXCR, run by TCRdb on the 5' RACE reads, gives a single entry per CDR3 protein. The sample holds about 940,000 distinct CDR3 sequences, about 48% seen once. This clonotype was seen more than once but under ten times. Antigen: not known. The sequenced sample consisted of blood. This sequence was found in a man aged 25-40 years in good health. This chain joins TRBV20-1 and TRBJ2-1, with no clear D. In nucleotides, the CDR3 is TGCAGTGCTCGTCCGGGCAATGAGCAGTTCTTC. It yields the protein CSARPGNEQFF.